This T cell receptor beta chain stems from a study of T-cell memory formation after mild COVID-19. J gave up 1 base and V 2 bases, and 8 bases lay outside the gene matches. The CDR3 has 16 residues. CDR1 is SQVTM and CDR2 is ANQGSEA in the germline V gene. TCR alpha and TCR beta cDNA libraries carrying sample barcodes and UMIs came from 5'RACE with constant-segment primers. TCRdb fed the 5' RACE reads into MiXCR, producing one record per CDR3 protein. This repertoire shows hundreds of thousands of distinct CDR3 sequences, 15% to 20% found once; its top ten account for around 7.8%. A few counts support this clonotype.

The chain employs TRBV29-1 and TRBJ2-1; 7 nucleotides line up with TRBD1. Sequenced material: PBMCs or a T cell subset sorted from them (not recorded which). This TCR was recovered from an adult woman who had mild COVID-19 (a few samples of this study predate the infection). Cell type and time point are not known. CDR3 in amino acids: CSVEHWGQTSYNEQFF. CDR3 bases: TGCAGCGTTGAACACTGGGGACAGACTTCCTACAATGAGCAGTTCTTC.